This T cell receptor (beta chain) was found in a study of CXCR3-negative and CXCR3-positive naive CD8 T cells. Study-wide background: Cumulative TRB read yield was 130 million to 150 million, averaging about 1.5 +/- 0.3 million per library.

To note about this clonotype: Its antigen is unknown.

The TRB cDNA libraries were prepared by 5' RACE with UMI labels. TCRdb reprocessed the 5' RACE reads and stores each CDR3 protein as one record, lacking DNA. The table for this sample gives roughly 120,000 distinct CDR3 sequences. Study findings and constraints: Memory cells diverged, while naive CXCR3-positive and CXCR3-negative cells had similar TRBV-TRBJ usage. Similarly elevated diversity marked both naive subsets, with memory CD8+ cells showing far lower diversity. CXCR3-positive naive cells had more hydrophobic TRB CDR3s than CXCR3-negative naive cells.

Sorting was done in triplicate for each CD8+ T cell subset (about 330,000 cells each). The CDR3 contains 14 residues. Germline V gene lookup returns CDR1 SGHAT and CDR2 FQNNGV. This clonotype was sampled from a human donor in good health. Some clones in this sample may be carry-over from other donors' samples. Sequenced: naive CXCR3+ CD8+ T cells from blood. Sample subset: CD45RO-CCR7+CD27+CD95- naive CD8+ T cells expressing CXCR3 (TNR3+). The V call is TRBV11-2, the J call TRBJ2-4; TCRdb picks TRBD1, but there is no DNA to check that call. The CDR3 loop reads CASSLGQPPTIQYF.